This TCR beta chain emerged from a study of cytomegalovirus exposure and HLA in healthy donors. Study overall: Tens of millions of unique TCR sequences came from HLA-typed donors in an early release.

Donors had nominal health at sampling but likely had unrecorded immune exposures. PCR primers comprised 60 Vbeta and 13 Jbeta primers. Sequencing was performed with immunoSEQ multiplex PCR; in TCRdb, only in-frame clones are kept and a portion is missing. This table has approximately 100,000 clones, about 80% appearing once. The CDR3 spans 15 residues. V lost 1 base and J lost 5, with 14 bases in between. CDR1 SNHLY and CDR2 FYNNEI come from the germline V gene. Sequencing was performed on PBMCs. The rearrangement joins TRBV2 to TRBJ1-1; maybe TRBD1 (6 bases). The origin of this receptor is a middle-aged man in good health and CMV-seronegative. CDR3 sequence reads: CASSEGRGAWTEAFF. For the CDR3, the DNA is TGTGCCAGCAGTGAAGGTCGGGGGGCCTGGACTGAAGCTTTCTTT.